The 8 T cell receptor beta chains presented below share a single source sample, sequenced in a study of T cells after yellow fever vaccination. A single record per CDR3 protein comes from TCRdb applying MiXCR to the 5' RACE reads. The top ten hold about 14% of the sample, which has under 600,000 distinct CDR3 sequences, about 13% seen once. Sequenced here: PBMCs, sampled on the day of the yellow fever booster vaccination. These receptors were collected from a man younger than 45 who received the YFV17D yellow fever vaccine.

The rearrangement joins TRBV23-1 to TRBJ2-2; the D gene is possibly TRBD2 (6 bases). TRBV23-1 counts as an open reading frame of uncertain function. The CDR3 has 14 residues. The germline V and J ends were trimmed by 8 bases and 0 bases, with 10 bases remaining between them. In DNA, the CDR3 is TGCGCCAGCGGGTGCGGGGCGAACACCGGGGAGCTGTTTTTT. Its translation: CASGCGANTGELFF.

This chain joins TRBV15 and TRBJ2-7, with TRBD1 as a possible D gene (6 bases). Trimming pared 0 bases from V and 5 bases from J, leaving 11 bases between. The CDR3 consists of 14 residues. Germline lookup yields CDR1 LNHNV and CDR2 YYDKDF (reference sequence). CDR3 nucleotide sequence: TGTGCCACCAGCAGAGAGAACAGGGCCCACGAGCAGTACTTC. Translated, it gives CATSRENRAHEQYF.

DNA of the CDR3: TGTGCCATCAGTGAGGGGGGACAGGGTATCTACGAGCAGTACTTC. Residues: CAISEGGQGIYEQYF. The rearrangement links TRBV10-3 to TRBJ2-7; 9 nucleotides line up with TRBD1. V trimming: 2 bases; J trimming: 3 bases; junction bases outside the gene matches: 5. Germline CDR1 is ENHRY and CDR2 is SYGVKD. The CDR3 runs 15 residues.

This clonotype has just a few counts. The CDR3 bases are TGTGCCAGCAGCTTAGCAGTAGCGGACTACGAGCAGTACTTC. This encodes CASSLAVADYEQYF. The chain couples TRBV7-2 to TRBJ2-7, with D possibly matching TRBD2 (6 bases). Trimming cost V 0 bases and J 3 bases, with 9 bases left between them. This CDR3 spans 14 amino acids. In germline, CDR1 is SGHTA, CDR2 FQGNSA.

This clonotype was observed a handful of times. The rearrangement joins TRBV7-2 to TRBJ1-4, with a possible D match to TRBD1 (5 bases). Germline CDR1 reads SGHTA; CDR2 reads FQGNSA. The CDR3 runs 12 residues. V lost 4 bases and J lost 14, with 14 bases in between. CDR3 in DNA: TGTGCCAGCAGCTCCCCACCCGGGACGCTGTTTTTT. It codes for CASSSPPGTLFF.

This clonotype came up a few times. This rearrangement joins TRBV28 to TRBJ1-2; TRBD1 might be the D (6 bases). CDR1 and CDR2 from the germline V gene are MDHEN and SYDVKM. This CDR3 is 14 amino acids long. The V end lost 6 bases, the J end lost 2 bases, and 13 bases lay between the germline ends. The chain's CDR3 is CASRVATGNYGYTF. The CDR3 DNA sequence: TGTGCCAGCAGAGTCGCTACAGGGAACTATGGCTACACCTTC.

The chain has TRBV5-1 and TRBJ2-3; D perhaps matches TRBD2 (5 bases). The V end was cut by 0 bases, the J end by 4 bases, with 9 bases between. CDR1 and CDR2 (germline): SGHRS, YFSETQ. The CDR3 consists of 14 residues. The CDR3 reads CASSLDGSSDTQYF. The CDR3 coding sequence is TGCGCCAGCAGCTTGGATGGGAGTTCAGATACGCAGTATTTT.

The chain couples TRBV7-3 to TRBJ2-1; TRBD2 matches 16 bases. CDR3 length: 17 residues. Germline lookup yields CDR1 SGHTA and CDR2 FQGTGA. Trimming removed 5 bases from V and 1 base from J; junction bases left unmatched: 2. The CDR3 is CASSGTSGRVSYNEQFF. The CDR3 coding sequence is TGTGCCAGCAGCGGGACTAGCGGGAGGGTTTCCTACAATGAGCAGTTCTTC.